These 23 T cell receptor beta chains originate from one sample sequenced in a study of blood T cell repertoires in COVID-19. TCRdb's table, derived via immunoSEQ multiplex PCR, lists solely in-frame clones and lacks some. There are 200,000 to 300,000 clones in the sample; 88% occur only once, and 1% to 1.5% lies in the top ten. The material sequenced was PBMCs or T cells enriched from blood (not recorded which). The receptors derive from a woman in her forties with acute COVID-19.

The rearrangement links TRBV7-2 to TRBJ1-2; 7 bases line up with TRBD1. Germline V gene lookup returns CDR1 SGHTA and CDR2 FQGNSA. V was pared by 4 bases and J by 0 bases, with 2 bases of the junction left unmatched. CDR3 length equals 14 residues. The CDR3 region is CASSWGQTNYGYTF. The CDR3 coding sequence is TGTGCCAGCAGCTGGGGACAGACTAACTATGGCTACACCTTC.

The V and J genes are TRBV28 and TRBJ2-5; 8 nucleotides align to TRBD1. The length of the CDR3 is 15 residues. CDR1 MDHEN and CDR2 SYDVKM come from the germline V gene. The junction had 5 bases not matched to a gene; V was cut back by 3 bases and J by 2 bases. The CDR3 nucleotides read TGTGCCAGCAGTTTCCTGGACAGGGCTCAAGAGACCCAGTACTTC. Its translation is CASSFLDRAQETQYF.

The V gene is TRBV19, the J gene TRBJ2-3; D is unclear. Trimming took off 3 bases at V and 0 bases at J, with 10 bases between the two ends. Germline V gives CDR1 LNHDA, CDR2 SQIVND (reference sequence). CDR3 length: 15 residues. CDR3 loop: CASSISLSSTDTQYF. The CDR3 nucleotides are TGTGCCAGTAGTATTTCGTTGTCGAGCACAGATACGCAGTATTTT.

This chain uses TRBV7-2 with TRBJ2-1, with D maybe TRBD2 (6 bases). The CDR3 is made up of 15 amino acids. Germline V gene sequence: CDR1 SGHTA, CDR2 FQGNSA. Trimming removed 3 bases at V and 2 bases at J, with 11 bases between. The CDR3 nucleotides are TGTGCCAGCAGCTTGTGGTGGGAGGCCTACAATGAGCAGTTCTTC. Amino acid sequence: CASSLWWEAYNEQFF. Filled out from reference TRBV7-2 and TRBJ2-1, the complete variable domain reads GAGVSQSPSNKVTEKGKDVELRCDPISGHTALYWYRQSLGQGLEFLIYFQGNSAPDKSGLPSDRFSAERTGGSVSTLTIQRTQQEDSAVYLCASSLWWEAYNEQFFGPGTRLTVL.

V gene TRBV28 combines with J gene TRBJ2-3, with TRBD1 as a possible D gene (5 bases). CDR1 is MDHEN, CDR2 SYDVKM, per germline. Trimming pared 6 bases from V and 0 bases from J, leaving 22 bases between. This CDR3 is 18 amino acids long. The CDR3 DNA reads TGTGCCAGCAGCCATTTACCCGAGACAGTGACTAGCACAGATACGCAGTATTTT. The encoded protein is CASSHLPETVTSTDTQYF.

This clone was picked up one time. The gene calls are TRBV20-1 and TRBJ2-1; D remains unclear. Germline V gene lookup returns CDR1 DFQATT and CDR2 SNEGSKA (reference sequence). This CDR3 comprises 11 residues. V gave up 2 bases and J gave up 8 bases, with 7 bases separating them. The CDR3 loop reads CSARFLDEQFF. In DNA, the CDR3 is TGCAGTGCTAGATTTCTTGATGAGCAGTTCTTC.

The chain couples TRBV9 to TRBJ1-1, with a tentative D call TRBD1 (5 bases). The ends were cut back, 2 bases at V and 5 bases at J, with 10 bases in the middle. The CDR3 contains 13 residues. Germline CDR1 SGDLS, CDR2 YYNGEE. The CDR3 spells CASSVTGETEAFF. The CDR3 region has the DNA TGTGCCAGCAGCGTGACGGGGGAGACTGAAGCTTTCTTT.

The chain carries TRBV7-3 and TRBJ2-1, with a possible D match to TRBD2 (6 bases). The V end lost 5 bases, the J end lost 5 bases, and 13 bases lay between the germline ends. The CDR3 runs to 14 residues. CDR1 is SGHTA, CDR2 FQGTGA, per germline. CDR3 residues: CASSRPGLHNEQFF. In nucleotides, the CDR3 is TGTGCCAGCAGCAGACCGGGACTTCACAATGAGCAGTTCTTC.

The V gene is TRBV4-2, the J gene TRBJ2-1; no firm D call. The CDR3 has 16 amino acids. V shed 3 bases and J shed 0 bases, with 12 bases lying between them. Germline V gene data show CDR1 as LGHNA and CDR2 as YNFKEQ. CDR3 sequence (DNA): TGTGCCAGCAGCCACGAACAGCTGAGCTCCTACAATGAGCAGTTCTTC. Its protein is CASSHEQLSSYNEQFF.

J is TRBJ1-6 and V is TRBV11-2; D uncertain. The CDR3 consists of 16 residues. The V and J ends lost 1 base and 6 bases respectively, with 13 bases between them. The V gene's germline CDR1 is SGHAT and CDR2 FQNNGV. CDR3 sequence reads: CASSLVEGWSNSPLHF. As DNA, the CDR3 is TGTGCCAGCAGCTTAGTGGAGGGTTGGAGTAATTCACCCCTCCACTTT.

The chain links TRBV28 to TRBJ1-4; D gene ambiguous. The CDR3 runs 17 residues. Trimming left V 1 base short and J 5 bases short, with 17 bases between. Germline V gene lookup returns CDR1 MDHEN and CDR2 SYDVKM. Here the CDR3 reads CASSLLGLGTGNEKLFF. CDR3 nucleotides: TGTGCCAGCAGTTTATTGGGATTGGGAACGGGGAATGAAAAACTGTTTTTT.

The chain joins TRBV19 to TRBJ2-1; D perhaps matches TRBD1 (6 bases). The CDR3 extends over 16 amino acids. Looked up from germline, CDR1 is LNHDA and CDR2 is SQIVND (reference sequence). V was pared by 4 bases and J by 4 bases, with 17 bases between. CDR3 nucleotide sequence: TGTGCCAGTAGTAAGACGAGACAGGTGATTTACAATGAGCAGTTCTTC. It translates to CASSKTRQVIYNEQFF.

The chain links TRBV27 to TRBJ1-2; 8 nucleotides agree with TRBD1. J was trimmed by 4 bases and V by 8 bases; bases with no gene match: 6. CDR1 is MNHEY and CDR2 is SMNVEV in the germline V gene (reference sequence). This CDR3 spans 13 amino acids. The CDR3 protein is CASRDRRLYGYTF. CDR3 sequence (DNA): TGTGCCAGCCGGGACAGGAGGCTCTATGGCTACACCTTC.

This clone was counted between two and nine times. The chain couples TRBV7-2 to TRBJ2-4, with D perhaps TRBD2 (6 bases). Germline CDR1 and CDR2: SGHTA and FQGNSA. The germline V and J ends were trimmed by 1 base and 10 bases, with 8 bases remaining between them. CDR3 length: 12 amino acids. The CDR3 DNA follows: TGTGCCAGCAGCTTAGGACTAGGAATTCAGTACTTC. Its translation is CASSLGLGIQYF.

This clone was recorded a few times. The chain recombines TRBV3-1 (or the pseudogene TRBV3-2) with TRBJ1-1, with 8 bases matching TRBD1. With V trimmed by 1 base and J by 4 bases, 5 bases remained unmatched. CDR3 length equals 15 residues. The V gene's germline CDR1 is LGHDT and CDR2 YNNKEL (reference sequence). CDR3 DNA: TGTGCCAGCAGCCAAGCGGGACAGGCAAGCACTGAAGCTTTCTTT. It translates to CASSQAGQASTEAFF.

The chain employs TRBV4-1 and TRBJ1-6; a possible D gene is TRBD1 (6 bases). The CDR3 has 16 amino acids. The ends were cut back, 5 bases at V and 6 bases at J, with 17 bases in the middle. In germline, CDR1 is MGHRA, CDR2 YSYEKL. Written as DNA, the CDR3 is TGCGCCAGCAGCTATTCGGCGCAGGGGTTTAATTCACCCCTCCACTTT. Its protein is CASSYSAQGFNSPLHF.

The chain combines TRBV9 with TRBJ1-2; 11 bases align to TRBD1. The V gene's germline CDR1 is SGDLS and CDR2 YYNGEE. This CDR3 is 15 amino acids long. V was pared by 4 bases and J by 8 bases, with 10 bases of the junction left unmatched. The CDR3 region has the DNA TGTGCCAGCAGCACGACCGGGACAGGGGGTTTCGGCTACACCTTC. Encoded protein: CASSTTGTGGFGYTF.

The rearrangement joins TRBV7-2 to TRBJ1-5, with D perhaps matching TRBD1 (5 bases). This CDR3 contains 13 residues. The V gene lost 3 bases and the J gene lost 6 bases, with 9 bases spanning the gap. Germline CDR1 and CDR2: SGHTA and FQGNSA. The CDR3 region has the DNA TGTGCCAGCAGCTTGGGGCGGAGTCAGCCCCAGCATTTT. Translating gives CASSLGRSQPQHF.

This clone was observed a single time. The V and J genes are TRBV4-3 and TRBJ2-2; weak D call: TRBD2 (6 bases). The CDR3 has 15 residues. Germline CDR1 and CDR2: LGHNA and YSLEER. Trimming removed 5 bases from V and 4 bases from J, with 14 bases in between. The CDR3 DNA reads as TGCGCCAGCAGCGAGATAGCGGTGAGCACCGGGGAGCTGTTTTTT. Translating it yields CASSEIAVSTGELFF.

CDR3 sequence reads: CASKPMGRERGYEQYV. The CDR3, as DNA: TGTGCCAGCAAGCCGATGGGGCGGGAGAGAGGCTACGAGCAGTACGTC. This chain connects TRBV9 to TRBJ2-7; 7 nucleotides align to TRBD2. With 6 bases clipped from V and 3 bases from J, the junction kept 15 bases outside the gene matches. This CDR3 contains 16 residues. Per germline, CDR1 SGDLS and CDR2 YYNGEE.

This chain links TRBV7-6 with TRBJ2-7; D is possibly TRBD2 (5 bases). From germline, CDR1 is SGHVS and CDR2 FNYEAQ. The CDR3 is 16 amino acids. Trimming removed 6 bases at V and 1 base at J, with 19 bases between. The DNA for the CDR3 is TGTGCCAGCAGACGCCAGTATTTTCGAGGGTCCTACGAGCAGTACGTC. Amino acids: CASRRQYFRGSYEQYV.

The rearrangement uses TRBV5-4 and TRBJ2-2, with D maybe TRBD2 (5 bases). Germline values: CDR1 SGHNT, CDR2 YYREEE (reference sequence). There are 16 residues in the CDR3. V lost 0 bases, J lost 1 base, and 10 bases lay in between. CDR3 nucleotides: TGTGCCAGCAGCTTGGTTGCTGGAGGGAACACCGGGGAGCTGTTTTTT. This gives the protein CASSLVAGGNTGELFF.

This chain uses TRBV20-1 with TRBJ2-3, with 8 bases fitting TRBD2. Trimming removed 3 bases from V and 5 bases from J; junction bases left unmatched: 10. Germline lookup yields CDR1 DFQATT and CDR2 SNEGSKA (reference sequence). The CDR3 runs 15 residues. The CDR3 here is CSASGTSGLRDTQYF. DNA for the CDR3: TGCAGTGCTAGTGGCACTAGCGGACTTCGAGATACGCAGTATTTT.